These T cell receptor beta chains were read from a single sample in a study of OX40 agonist ivuxolimab in advanced cancers. Only in-frame clones appear in the TCRdb table, and some are missing; sequencing was by immunoSEQ multiplex PCR. The sample includes around 70,000 clones, roughly nine tenths of them seen just once. The specimen comprised CD4+ or CD8+ T cells sorted from blood, sampled in a trial of the OX40 agonist ivuxolimab. Every receptor here comes from an adult with an advanced solid tumor such as melanoma, head and neck, liver or kidney cancer. Both conserved end residues are part of each CDR3. D genes are given only for firm matches. Some rows have no size entry. The others give once, few or many, or a class for an expanded clone.

12,TRBV10-3,TRBJ2-5,.,.,CASPPDQETQYF
13,TRBV11-3,TRBJ2-7,.,.,CASSLTNEYEQYF
17,TRBV5-6,TRBJ2-4,.,.,CASSRDSGPLAKNIQYF
14,TRBV27,TRBJ1-1,few,.,CASSLGPLNTEAFF
14,TRBV19,TRBJ2-7,.,TRBD1,CASSIGTGNYEQYF
15,TRBV7-9,TRBJ2-1,few,.,CASSYGEARNNEQFF
14,TRBV9,TRBJ1-1,.,.,CASSVGGAGTEAFF
17,TRBV5-4,TRBJ1-1,.,.,CASSSAPGAEEDTEAFF
12,TRBV5-1,TRBJ2-7,.,.,CASSYRVGEQYF
13,TRBV29-1,TRBJ2-2,.,.,CSVEGASTGELFF
17,TRBV7-9,TRBJ1-3,.,.,CASSLSTEWSSGNTIYF
16,TRBV19,TRBJ2-7,.,.,CASSLDWGRGSYEQYF
13,TRBV9,TRBJ2-2,.,.,CASSVDNTGELFF
16,TRBV13,TRBJ2-1,.,TRBD1,CASSHRQGHSYNEQFF
15,TRBV4-3,TRBJ2-1,.,TRBD1,CASSQDRDSYNEQFF
16,TRBV4-3,TRBJ1-6,medium-sized,TRBD1,CASSQEIGTGGSPLHF
19,TRBV21-1,TRBJ2-1,.,.,CASSKAGTSGGISYNEQFF
14,TRBV7-9,TRBJ2-7,once,.,CASRSGSQGYEQYF
14,TRBV27,TRBJ2-7,.,.,CASSFARRNYEQYF
14,TRBV4-1,TRBJ2-5,.,.,CASRVEGSQETQYF
15,TRBV19,TRBJ2-3,.,.,CASTPTGVSTDTQYF
12,TRBV5-6,TRBJ1-1,.,.,CASTRFGTEAFF
14,TRBV5-1,TRBJ2-2,.,.,CASSFSRNTGELFF
14,TRBV6-5,TRBJ1-1,.,TRBD1,CASSPGTENTEAFF
16,TRBV2,TRBJ2-2,once,TRBD1,CASSSRDRVNTGELFF
15,TRBV27,TRBJ2-7,.,.,CASSSAGVGAYEQYF
15,TRBV27,TRBJ1-2,.,.,CASSLSGEAYYGYTF
14,TRBV9,TRBJ2-1,once,.,CASSDLREVNEQFF
16,TRBV19,TRBJ1-3,.,.,CASSIDSEDLGNTIYF
14,TRBV23-1,TRBJ1-5,.,TRBD1,CASSQSTGGQPQHF
12,TRBV6-6,TRBJ1-4,.,.,CASSNLNEKLFF
12,TRBV11-2,TRBJ2-7,.,.,CASSLLIYEQYF
14,TRBV9,TRBJ2-7,.,TRBD2,CASSVAGGTTEQYF
16,TRBV12-5,TRBJ1-4,.,.,CASGLIEVGLDEKLFF